Listed below are T cell receptor beta chains from one sample, sequenced in a study of CXCR3-negative and CXCR3-positive naive CD8 T cells. No DNA is given; TCRdb re-called the 5' RACE reads and lists each CDR3 protein once. This sample contains around 92,000 distinct CDR3 sequences. Specimen: naive CXCR3- CD8+ T cells from blood. The receptor set was obtained from a human donor in good health. Some clones in this sample may be carry-over from other donors' samples. Each CDR3 is given with its conserved first and last residue. The order of the fields is CDR3 length, clone size, V gene, J gene, CDR3 protein. Part of the rows lack a size; the others show once, few, many or a class for expanded clones.

>18|NA|TRBV6-5|TRBJ2-2
CASSTPLGRDSYTGELFF
>14|NA|TRBV7-6|TRBJ2-7
CASSLEVGGYEQYF
>12|NA|TRBV27|TRBJ2-7
CASGIAGGEQYF
>15|NA|TRBV29-1|TRBJ2-7
CSVQGTVEASYEQYF
>16|NA|TRBV21-1|TRBJ2-1
CASSKNTGGRYNEQFF
>16|NA|TRBV12-3/TRBV12-4|TRBJ2-1
CASRGSGGNFTNEQFF
>16|NA|TRBV28|TRBJ2-4
CASSPPTGIAKNIQYF
>17|NA|TRBV28|TRBJ2-6
CASTRGTGVSGANVLTF
>15|NA|TRBV19|TRBJ2-3
CASSNFGGPTDTQYF
>14|NA|TRBV5-1|TRBJ1-5
CASAGGYGNQPQHF
>13|NA|TRBV5-1|TRBJ1-1
CASSWTGGTEAFF
>14|NA|TRBV28|TRBJ2-7
CASSFVRVMDEQYF
>18|NA|TRBV27|TRBJ2-7
CASSHTGSNRKQSYEQYF
>17|NA|TRBV6-1|TRBJ2-3
CASSSPTTGWDTDTQYF
>18|NA|TRBV25-1|TRBJ2-7
CASSGPRRQAYPSYEQYF
>13|NA|TRBV24-1|TRBJ2-5
CATSGGAGETQYF
>14|NA|TRBV27|TRBJ2-7
CASSRRQGSYEQYF
>14|NA|TRBV14|TRBJ1-2
CASSQDGTHYGYTF
>14|NA|TRBV4-3|TRBJ2-7
CASSQSRHSYEQYF
>17|NA|TRBV14|TRBJ2-1
CASSQDLGPSPYNEQFF
>17|NA|TRBV7-9|TRBJ2-1
CASSPQGAGRIPNEQFF
>14|NA|TRBV28|TRBJ2-3
CASSLYDSTDTQYF
>12|NA|TRBV28|TRBJ1-1
CASSLSATEAFF
>17|NA|TRBV21-1|TRBJ2-7
CASSKTGPLPVPYEQYF
>15|NA|TRBV4-3|TRBJ1-1
CASSQDAGLGTEAFF
>16|NA|TRBV4-3|TRBJ2-5
CASSRLLDGDQETQYF
>14|NA|TRBV20-1|TRBJ2-5
CSATLWGEKETQYF
>14|medium-sized|TRBV30|TRBJ1-1
CAWSVIGGGTEAFF